This T cell receptor beta chain was found in a study of a mutant IDH1 vaccine in newly diagnosed glioma. CDR3 length: 13 amino acids. Germline lookup yields CDR1 SSHAT and CDR2 FNYEAQ (reference sequence). Repertoires were generated with immunoSEQ multiplex PCR, while TCRdb's copy carries only in-frame clones and drops some. Seen here are 25,000 to 30,000 clones, roughly 80% observed once, and the top ten hold about a sixth. With regard to this clone: Its antigen is unidentified. An end of the junction differs from the germline gene, which may be a read error.

The time point here: week 23, last vaccination. The study gave 300 ug of mutant IDH1 20-mer peptide per vaccine dose, with topical imiquimod. The specimen was PBMCs, collected from a glioma patient whose treatment included an IDH1 peptide vaccine. The chain recombines TRBV7-7 with TRBJ2-2; D ambiguous. The origin of this receptor is a woman between 25 and 40 years old with glioma. The CDR3 DNA reads TGTGCTAGCAGCTTAGGGCGCACCGGGGAGCTGTTTTTT. Residues: CASSLGRTGELFF. The whole variable domain, filled in from reference TRBV7-7 and TRBJ2-2, reads GAGVSQSPRYKVTKRGQDVTLRCDPISSHATLYWYQQALGQGPEFLTYFNYEAQPDKSGLPSDRFSAERPEGSISTLTIQRTEQRDSAMYRCASSLGRTGELFFGEGSRLTVL.